The 12 T cell receptor beta chains below were found in one sample sequenced in a study of shared clonotypes between healthy human individuals. TCRdb keeps only in-frame clones here, not all; method: immunoSEQ multiplex PCR. The table shows around 1.4 million clones, with approximately 98.5% occurring only once. Sample: naive CD4+ T cells sorted from blood. Subset: CD45RA+ positively selected. Receptors originate from a man younger than 40 in good health.

The gene calls are TRBV9 and TRBJ2-1; TRBD2 agrees at 9 bases. CDR1 is SGDLS and CDR2 is YYNGEE in the germline V gene. Trimming at V came to 0 bases and at J to 10 bases, leaving 2 bases not matched to a gene. The CDR3 is 13 residues long. The CDR3 sequence: CASSVALAGEQFF. The CDR3 region has the DNA TGTGCCAGCAGCGTAGCCCTAGCGGGAGAGCAGTTCTTC.

The chain combines TRBV11-2 with TRBJ1-5; D is uncertain. Germline values: CDR1 SGHAT, CDR2 FQNNGV. V was shortened by 5 bases and J by 11 bases, with 16 bases between the two germline ends. The CDR3 runs to 13 residues. CDR3 nucleotide sequence: TGTGCCAGCAGCGGTTCGCGAGGCGGAACCCAGCATTTT. The encoded protein is CASSGSRGGTQHF.

This chain joins TRBV25-1 and TRBJ2-1, with 8 bases that match TRBD2. The V segment lost 4 bases and the J segment 0 bases; nucleotides outside the gene matches: 8. The germline CDR1 and CDR2 sequences are MGHDK and SYGVNS. This CDR3 contains 17 residues. The CDR3 nucleotides read TGTGCCAGCAGTGGTCAGGGCGGGGGGAGCTCCTACAATGAGCAGTTCTTC. It yields the protein CASSGQGGGSSYNEQFF.

This chain connects TRBV18 to TRBJ1-3; D gene uncertain. Trimming left V 3 bases short and J 1 base short, with 10 bases between. Germline-derived CDR1 and CDR2 are KGHSH and LQKENI. The CDR3 sequence is 15 residues long. The CDR3 DNA is TGTGCCAGCTCACCCCCCTCGGCTTCTGGAAACACCATATATTTT. This codes for CASSPPSASGNTIYF.

The genes are TRBV19 and TRBJ1-5, with 8 positions matching TRBD1. The CDR3 is made up of 18 amino acids. The germline gives CDR1 LNHDA, CDR2 SQIVND (reference sequence). V was pared by 4 bases and J by 4 bases, with 15 bases of the junction left unmatched. CDR3 in amino acids: CASSTSSGQGAGNQPQHF. CDR3 in DNA: TGTGCCAGTAGTACCTCTTCCGGACAGGGTGCTGGGAATCAGCCCCAGCATTTT.

V gene TRBV28 combines with J gene TRBJ2-1; 13 bases match TRBD2. Germline V CDR1 and CDR2: MDHEN, SYDVKM. This CDR3 has 14 amino acids. V was pared by 8 bases and J by 2 bases, with 0 bases of the junction left unmatched. This CDR3 reads CASGTSGAYNEQFF. The CDR3 DNA follows: TGTGCCAGCGGGACTAGCGGGGCCTACAATGAGCAGTTCTTC.

In its sample, this clone was seen once. The CDR3 DNA reads TGTGCCATCAGTGAGTCGGGAAGGTCACAAGAGACCCAGTACTTC. Translation: CAISESGRSQETQYF. V is TRBV10-3 and J is TRBJ2-5; D uncertain. V lost 0 bases and J lost 2, with 10 bases in between. The CDR3 has 15 amino acids. Germline CDR1 ENHRY, CDR2 SYGVKD.

This clone was seen just once. The V call is TRBV5-4, the J call TRBJ2-5; D possibly matches TRBD1 or TRBD2 (7 bases each). V lost 2 bases and J lost 4, with 18 bases in between. Per the germline V gene, CDR1 is SGHNT and CDR2 is YYREEE (reference sequence). This CDR3 has 16 residues. DNA for the CDR3: TGTGCCAGCAGCTTACGGGGGAGGGGGCTCGGAGAGACCCAGTACTTC. Amino acids: CASSLRGRGLGETQYF.

This chain uses TRBV6-5 with TRBJ2-1; D is unresolved. The CDR3 is made up of 11 amino acids. Germline V CDR1 and CDR2: MNHEY, SVGAGI. V lost 5 bases, J lost 10 bases, and 9 bases lay in between. In nucleotides, the CDR3 is TGTGCCAGCAGTCAGCATGGGGAGCAGTTCTTC. This gives the protein CASSQHGEQFF.

The gene calls are TRBV5-1 and TRBJ2-2; no clear D gene. The germline V and J ends were trimmed by 2 bases and 2 bases, with 13 bases remaining between them. The CDR3 loop spans 16 amino acids. Germline lookup yields CDR1 SGHRS and CDR2 YFSETQ. The CDR3 nucleotides read TGCGCCAGCAGCTTAAATGGTGCAGGAAACACCGGGGAGCTGTTTTTT. Translating gives CASSLNGAGNTGELFF.

The chain couples TRBV10-1 to TRBJ2-1; TRBD2 aligns across 15 bases. The CDR3 length is 18 residues. The germline gives CDR1 WNHNN, CDR2 SYGVQD (reference sequence). With 5 bases clipped from V and 6 bases from J, the junction kept 11 bases outside the gene matches. The chain's CDR3 is CASSTGTSGRTRGNEQFF. Written as DNA, the CDR3 is TGCGCCAGCAGTACTGGGACTAGCGGGAGGACACGAGGCAATGAGCAGTTCTTC.

V usage is TRBV5-1 and J usage is TRBJ2-7; a weak D match, TRBD1 (6 bases). The CDR3 has 14 residues. Trimming took 1 base from V and 4 from J, leaving 12 bases between them. The germline V gene encodes CDR1 SGHRS and CDR2 YFSETQ. The CDR3 sequence: CASSLQGRTYEQYF. The CDR3 region has the DNA TGCGCCAGCAGCTTGCAGGGGCGGACATACGAGCAGTACTTC.